The 22 T cell receptor beta chains below all came from one sample that was sequenced in a study of cytomegalovirus exposure and HLA in healthy donors. Primers for the PCR totalled 60 Vbeta and 13 Jbeta. Some clones are missing from TCRdb's copy, which holds only in-frame ones; the method was immunoSEQ multiplex PCR. The repertoire includes 130,000 or so clones, 88% of them detected once, and 0.5% to 0.65% sits in the top ten. The specimen sequenced was PBMCs. The source of these receptors is a middle-aged woman in good health and CMV-seronegative.

The chain has TRBV5-1 and TRBJ1-6, with 12 nucleotides matching TRBD1. CDR1 is SGHRS and CDR2 is YFSETQ in the germline V gene. The junction had 5 bases not matched to a gene; V was cut back by 0 bases and J by 7 bases. This CDR3 has 17 amino acids. CDR3 protein: CASSLAPGQGANSPLHF. Written as DNA, the CDR3 is TGCGCCAGCAGCTTGGCCCCGGGACAGGGGGCAAATTCACCCCTCCACTTT.

The chain combines TRBV27 with TRBJ1-5, with D unclear. Germline V gene sequence: CDR1 MNHEY, CDR2 SMNVEV (reference sequence). The CDR3 has 14 amino acids. The V end was cut by 3 bases, the J end by 2 bases, with 8 bases between. The CDR3 loop reads CASSFTRGNQPQHF. The CDR3 nucleotides are TGTGCCAGCAGTTTTACTAGGGGCAATCAGCCCCAGCATTTT.

A single count supports this clone. This chain links TRBV11-2 with TRBJ2-3, with D unclear. V was shortened by 3 bases and J by 9 bases, with 4 bases between the two germline ends. There are 10 residues in the CDR3. Germline lookup yields CDR1 SGHAT and CDR2 FQNNGV. CDR3 region: CASSFETQYF. As DNA, the CDR3 is TGTGCCAGCAGCTTCGAGACGCAGTATTTT. Together with reference TRBV11-2 and TRBJ2-3, the CDR3 gives the full variable domain: EAGVAQSPRYKIIEKRQSVAFWCNPISGHATLYWYQQILGQGPKLLIQFQNNGVVDDSQLPKDRFSAERLKGVDSTLKIQPAKLEDSAVYLCASSFETQYFGPGTRLTVL.

This chain's CDR3 is CASAPTGGRSGYTF. The DNA of the CDR3 is TGTGCCAGTGCACCAACTGGGGGGAGAAGTGGCTACACCTTC. The V and J genes are TRBV2 and TRBJ1-2; TRBD1 is a possible D gene (5 bases). Germline values: CDR1 SNHLY, CDR2 FYNNEI. CDR3 length: 14 amino acids. Trimming took 9 bases from V and 7 from J, leaving 21 bases between them.

This rearrangement joins TRBV10-1 to TRBJ1-1, with a tentative D call TRBD1 (5 bases). The V gene's germline CDR1 is WNHNN and CDR2 SYGVQD (reference sequence). V was trimmed by 3 bases and J by 5 bases, leaving 19 bases between them. The CDR3 is 16 amino acids. DNA for the CDR3: TGCGCCAGCAGTGACCCCGTCGGGGCGGGGAAGACTGAAGCTTTCTTT. It yields the protein CASSDPVGAGKTEAFF.

The chain uses TRBV6-5 and TRBJ2-4, with a weak D call TRBD2 (6 bases). V lost 6 bases and J 8 bases, leaving 20 bases between the germline ends. The germline gives CDR1 MNHEY, CDR2 SVGAGI. This CDR3 has 15 amino acids. The CDR3 DNA sequence: TGTGCCAGCAGGCCCCTCCGGGGGATAAGGGACATTCAGTACTTC. Its translation is CASRPLRGIRDIQYF.

The chain links TRBV5-1 to TRBJ2-3, with 9 bases aligning to TRBD2. The CDR3 runs 16 residues. Germline CDR1 is SGHRS and CDR2 is YFSETQ. V gave up 2 bases and J gave up 1 base; unmatched junction bases: 5. The CDR3 DNA is TGCGCCAGCAGCTTTACCCTAGCGGGGCGCACAGATACGCAGTATTTT. Its protein is CASSFTLAGRTDTQYF.

V gene TRBV11-3 combines with J gene TRBJ1-3, with 7 bases lining up with TRBD1. This CDR3 region has 15 residues. Germline V lookup: CDR1 SGHNT, CDR2 YENEEA. Trimming took 6 bases from V and 0 from J; bases not matched to a gene: 5. The CDR3 loop is CASSSGTASGNTIYF. As DNA, the CDR3 is TGTGCCAGCAGTTCCGGGACAGCCTCTGGAAACACCATATATTTT.

The V gene is TRBV5-1, the J gene TRBJ2-5; no definite D call. The CDR3 has 14 residues. The germline V gene has CDR1 SGHRS and CDR2 YFSETQ. The ends were cut back, 4 bases at V and 5 bases at J, with 15 bases in the middle. The CDR3 spells CASSDLSGGETQYF. CDR3 in DNA: TGCGCCAGCAGCGACTTATCGGGTGGGGAGACCCAGTACTTC. The whole variable domain, remainder taken from reference TRBV5-1 and TRBJ2-5, is KAGVTQTPRYLIKTRGQQVTLSCSPISGHRSVSWYQQTPGQGLQFLFEYFSETQRNKGNFPGRFSGRQFSNSRSEMNVSTLELGDSALYLCASSDLSGGETQYFGPGTRLLVL.

The V call is TRBV27, the J call TRBJ2-1, with D perhaps matching TRBD2 (7 bases). With 6 bases removed from V and 7 bases from J, the gap between germline ends came to 22 bases. The CDR3 extends over 16 amino acids. The germline gives CDR1 MNHEY, CDR2 SMNVEV (reference sequence). The CDR3 DNA reads as TGTGCCAGCAGACCCGTCACGGGGGGCTATGGGAATGAGCAGTTCTTC. The encoded protein is CASRPVTGGYGNEQFF.

The rearrangement links TRBV9 to TRBJ2-1; a weak D match, TRBD1 (6 bases). There are 15 residues in the CDR3. Germline V gene data show CDR1 as SGDLS and CDR2 as YYNGEE. Trimming stripped 4 bases from V and 4 bases from J, with 15 bases between. The CDR3 DNA follows: TGTGCCAGCAGCCCTGGGGGCTTAGGATACAATGAGCAGTTCTTC. It codes for CASSPGGLGYNEQFF.

Comments on this clone: Additional DNA sequences in this sample encode the identical CDR3. This chain connects TRBV30 to TRBJ1-1; no clear D gene. CDR3 length equals 12 residues. Between the trimmed V and J ends, which lost 2 bases and 14 bases, there was a span of 18 bases. Germline CDR1 is GTSNPN and CDR2 is SVGIG (reference sequence). CDR3 region: CAWSIPGAVAFF. The CDR3 DNA sequence: TGTGCCTGGAGTATCCCAGGTGCCGTCGCCTTCTTT.

In this sample, this clone turned up once. This chain uses TRBV6-1 with TRBJ1-5; 9 bases agree with TRBD1. J gave up 10 bases and V 3 bases, and 7 bases lay outside the gene matches. Germline V gene lookup returns CDR1 MNHNS and CDR2 SASEGT. The CDR3 has 14 residues. For the CDR3, the DNA is TGTGCCAGCAGTGAGGGGACAGGGATCTTCCCCCAGCATTTT. Translated, it gives CASSEGTGIFPQHF.

The chain links TRBV7-2 to TRBJ2-1, with a tentative D call TRBD1 (5 bases). The CDR3 has 16 amino acids. CDR1 is SGHTA and CDR2 is FQGNSA in the germline V gene. Trimming cost V 5 bases and J 0 bases, with 14 bases left between them. Here the CDR3 DNA reads TGTGCCAGCAGCCCGTCTGGGGCAAGCTCCTACAATGAGCAGTTCTTC. As protein: CASSPSGASSYNEQFF.

The rearrangement joins TRBV4-2 to TRBJ2-4; TRBD1 might be the D (5 bases). Trimming pared 2 bases from V and 0 bases from J, leaving 8 bases between. Germline loops: CDR1 LGHNA, CDR2 YNFKEQ. The CDR3 is 15 residues long. The CDR3 sequence is CASSQSQGAKNIQYF. The CDR3 nucleotides are TGTGCCAGCAGCCAATCTCAGGGAGCCAAAAACATTCAGTACTTC.

Concerning this clone itself: One end of the junction varies from germline; a read error may be responsible. The J gene is TRBJ2-7, the V gene TRBV28; D remains ambiguous. Germline CDR1 MDHEN, CDR2 SYDVKM. This CDR3 comprises 14 residues. The CDR3 region has the DNA TGTGCCAGCAGGTATGGTACCAACTCCTACGAGCAATACTTC. Its protein is CASRYGTNSYEQYF.

This rearrangement joins TRBV4-1 to TRBJ2-1; 16 bases match TRBD2. The germline V gene encodes CDR1 MGHRA and CDR2 YSYEKL. The CDR3 totals 18 residues. With 3 bases clipped from V and 2 bases from J, the junction kept 4 bases outside the gene matches. The chain's CDR3 is CASSQGLAGGPTYNEQFF. The CDR3 DNA reads TGCGCCAGCAGCCAGGGACTAGCGGGAGGGCCGACCTACAATGAGCAGTTCTTC.

This clone was counted a single time. The rearrangement uses TRBV7-3 and TRBJ2-3, with D maybe TRBD2 (6 bases). The germline gives CDR1 SGHTA, CDR2 FQGTGA. The CDR3 spans 15 residues. The V end was cut by 2 bases, the J end by 2 bases, with 11 bases between. CDR3 DNA sequence: TGTGCCAGCAGCTTAGCGGGCGGGAACACAGATACGCAGTATTTT. It specifies CASSLAGGNTDTQYF.

This clone was seen only once. This chain uses TRBV30 with TRBJ2-2; D ambiguous. V was clipped by 2 bases and J by 5 bases, with 9 bases between them. Looked up from germline, CDR1 is GTSNPN and CDR2 is SVGIG (reference sequence). The CDR3 contains 13 residues. In nucleotides, the CDR3 is TGTGCCTGGAGTTCCTACTTGACCGGGGAGCTGTTTTTT. Translating gives CAWSSYLTGELFF.

The chain uses TRBV7-2 and TRBJ2-1, with 8 bases that match TRBD2. Losses at the gene ends were 4 bases for V and 10 bases for J; bases not matched to a gene: 15. The length of the CDR3 is 16 residues. Germline V CDR1 and CDR2: SGHTA, FQGNSA. The CDR3 loop is CASSSRGGAGVGEQFF. The CDR3 coding sequence is TGTGCCAGCAGCTCTAGAGGAGGAGCGGGAGTAGGCGAGCAGTTCTTC.

The chain couples TRBV6-6 to TRBJ2-1, with D possibly being TRBD1 (6 bases). V lost 6 bases, J lost 0 bases, and 12 bases lay in between. Germline assignment: CDR1 MNHNY and CDR2 SVGAGI (reference sequence). The CDR3 has 15 amino acids. The CDR3 region has the DNA TGTGCCAGCAGCATACAGGGTTTCTCCTACAATGAGCAGTTCTTC. This translates into CASSIQGFSYNEQFF.

The chain is built from TRBV5-1 and TRBJ2-5; D remains ambiguous. Germline V gene data show CDR1 as SGHRS and CDR2 as YFSETQ. Trimming took off 3 bases at V and 0 bases at J, with 6 bases between the two ends. CDR3 length: 13 residues. The CDR3 nucleotides are TGCGCCAGCAGCTCTTTCCACCAAGAGACCCAGTACTTC. Encoded protein: CASSSFHQETQYF. Together with reference TRBV5-1 and TRBJ2-5, the CDR3 gives the full variable domain: KAGVTQTPRYLIKTRGQQVTLSCSPISGHRSVSWYQQTPGQGLQFLFEYFSETQRNKGNFPGRFSGRQFSNSRSEMNVSTLELGDSALYLCASSSFHQETQYFGPGTRLLVL.